The clone carrying this T cell receptor beta chain showed up just a few times. This entry belongs to a study of radiotherapy plus CTLA-4 blockade in lung cancer. Only in-frame clones appear in the TCRdb table, and some are missing; sequencing was by immunoSEQ multiplex PCR. Of around 72,000 clones in the sample, 78% were seen once. The CDR3 covers 13 residues. V lost 10 bases and J lost 5; bases outside the gene matches: 9. From germline, CDR1 is LNHDA and CDR2 SQIVND (reference sequence). The receptor comes from a human donor with non-small cell lung cancer who had a complete response to radiotherapy plus ipilimumab. Specimen: peripheral blood, collected from a patient treated with radiotherapy plus ipilimumab. This chain joins TRBV19 and TRBJ2-5; 8 nucleotides agree with TRBD1. CDR3 loop: CATRQGFEETQYF. The CDR3 DNA reads as TGTGCCACCAGACAGGGGTTCGAGGAGACCCAGTACTTC.